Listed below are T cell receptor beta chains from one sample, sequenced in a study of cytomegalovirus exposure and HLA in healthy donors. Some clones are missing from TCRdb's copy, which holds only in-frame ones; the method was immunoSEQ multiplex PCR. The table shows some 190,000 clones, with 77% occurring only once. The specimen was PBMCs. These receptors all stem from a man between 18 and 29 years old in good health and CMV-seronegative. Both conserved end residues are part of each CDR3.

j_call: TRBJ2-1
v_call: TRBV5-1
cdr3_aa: CASSLGLAVSSYNEQFF

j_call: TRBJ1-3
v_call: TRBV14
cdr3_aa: CASSQHESSASYF

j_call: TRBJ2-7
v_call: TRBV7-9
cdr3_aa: CASSSQGGFYEQYF

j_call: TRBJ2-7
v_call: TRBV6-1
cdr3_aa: CASSDRLTYEQYF

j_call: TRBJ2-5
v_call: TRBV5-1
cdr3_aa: CASSLWSSGSQETQYF

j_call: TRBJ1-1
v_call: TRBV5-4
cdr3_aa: CASSFPGQLNTEAFF

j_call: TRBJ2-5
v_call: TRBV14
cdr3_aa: CASSQVISGTQYF

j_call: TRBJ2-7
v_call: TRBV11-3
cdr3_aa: CASSFNSGPLTATYEQYF

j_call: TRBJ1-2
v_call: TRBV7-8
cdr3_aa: CASSLVRPSAGSNYGYTF

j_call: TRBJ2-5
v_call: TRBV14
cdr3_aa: CASSQVSSAGGGHQETQYF

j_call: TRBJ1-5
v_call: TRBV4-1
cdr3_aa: CASSSGGGSDQPQHF

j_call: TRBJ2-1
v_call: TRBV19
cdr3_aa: CASQTGTAYNEQFF

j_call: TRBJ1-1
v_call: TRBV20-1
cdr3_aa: CSGYAITEAFF

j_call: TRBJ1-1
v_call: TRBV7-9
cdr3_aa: CASSPRLGAGNTEAFF

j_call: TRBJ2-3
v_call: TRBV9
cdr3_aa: CARPRGEGTDTQYF

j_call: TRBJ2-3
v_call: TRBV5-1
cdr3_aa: CASSSGDIGTDTQYF

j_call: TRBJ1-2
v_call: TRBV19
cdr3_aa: CASSTPGGTAVYRYTF